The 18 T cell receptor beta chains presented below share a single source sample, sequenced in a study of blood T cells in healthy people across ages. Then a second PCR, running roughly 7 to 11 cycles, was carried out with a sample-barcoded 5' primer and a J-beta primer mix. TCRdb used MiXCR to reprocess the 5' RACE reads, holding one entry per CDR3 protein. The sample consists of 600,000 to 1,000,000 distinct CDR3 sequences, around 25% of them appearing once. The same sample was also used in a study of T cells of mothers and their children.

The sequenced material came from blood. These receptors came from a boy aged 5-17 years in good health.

The CDR3 here is CASSFSGGVEEQYF. The DNA of the CDR3 is TGTGCCAGCAGCTTTAGCGGGGGGGTAGAGGAGCAGTACTTC. This chain links TRBV7-2 with TRBJ2-7; 11 bases match TRBD2. Germline lookup yields CDR1 SGHTA and CDR2 FQGNSA. The CDR3 contains 14 residues. Losses at the gene ends were 3 bases for V and 7 bases for J; bases not matched to a gene: 5.

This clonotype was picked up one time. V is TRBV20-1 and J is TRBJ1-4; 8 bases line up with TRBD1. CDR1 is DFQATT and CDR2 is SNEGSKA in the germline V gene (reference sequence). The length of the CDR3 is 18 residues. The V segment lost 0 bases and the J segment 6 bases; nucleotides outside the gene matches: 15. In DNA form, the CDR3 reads TGCAGTGCTAGAGACGAGGGAACTTCTCAGGGGGCAGATGAAAAACTGTTTTTT. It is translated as CSARDEGTSQGADEKLFF.

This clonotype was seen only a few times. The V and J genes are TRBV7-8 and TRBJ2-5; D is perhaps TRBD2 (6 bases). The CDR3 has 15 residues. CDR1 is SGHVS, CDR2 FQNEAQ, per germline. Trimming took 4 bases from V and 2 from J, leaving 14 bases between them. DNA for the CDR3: TGTGCCAGCAGCTCTGGGGCTAGCGTTCAAGAGACCCAGTACTTC. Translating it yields CASSSGASVQETQYF.

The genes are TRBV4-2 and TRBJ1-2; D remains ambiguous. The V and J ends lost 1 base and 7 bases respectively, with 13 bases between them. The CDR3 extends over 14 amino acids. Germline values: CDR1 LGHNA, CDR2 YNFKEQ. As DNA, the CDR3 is TGTGCCAGCAGCCAAGCCAAGGGTGGCGGTGGCTACACCTTC. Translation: CASSQAKGGGGYTF.

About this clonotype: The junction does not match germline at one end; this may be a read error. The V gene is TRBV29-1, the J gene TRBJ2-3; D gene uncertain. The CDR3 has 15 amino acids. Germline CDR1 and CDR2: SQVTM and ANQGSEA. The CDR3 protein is CSVERWGNEAETQYF. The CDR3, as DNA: TGCAGCGTTGAACGTTGGGGAAACGAAGCCGAGACCCAGTACTTT.

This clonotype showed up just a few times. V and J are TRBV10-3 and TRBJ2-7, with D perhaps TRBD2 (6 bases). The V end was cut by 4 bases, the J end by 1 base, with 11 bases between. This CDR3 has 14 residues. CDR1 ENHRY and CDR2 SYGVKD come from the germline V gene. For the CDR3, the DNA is TGTGCCATCAGTGGGGGGACTGTATCCTACGAGCAGTACTTC. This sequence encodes CAISGGTVSYEQYF.

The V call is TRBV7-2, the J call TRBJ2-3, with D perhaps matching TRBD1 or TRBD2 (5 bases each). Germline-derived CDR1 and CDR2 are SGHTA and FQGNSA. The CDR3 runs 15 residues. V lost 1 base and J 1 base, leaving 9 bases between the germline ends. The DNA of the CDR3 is TGTGCCAGCAGCTTAGTCCTGGGGGGCACAGATACGCAGTATTTT. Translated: CASSLVLGGTDTQYF.

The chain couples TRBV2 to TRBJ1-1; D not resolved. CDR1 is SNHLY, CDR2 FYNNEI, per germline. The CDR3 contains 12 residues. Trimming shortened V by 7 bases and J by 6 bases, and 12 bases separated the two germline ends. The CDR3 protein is CASTWGAAEAFF. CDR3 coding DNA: TGTGCCAGCACCTGGGGAGCGGCTGAAGCTTTCTTT. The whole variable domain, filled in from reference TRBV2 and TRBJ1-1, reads EPEVTQTPSHQVTQMGQEVILRCVPISNHLYFYWYRQILGQKVEFLVSFYNNEISEKSEIFDDQFSVERPDGSNFTLKIRSTKLEDSAMYFCASTWGAAEAFFGQGTRLTVV.

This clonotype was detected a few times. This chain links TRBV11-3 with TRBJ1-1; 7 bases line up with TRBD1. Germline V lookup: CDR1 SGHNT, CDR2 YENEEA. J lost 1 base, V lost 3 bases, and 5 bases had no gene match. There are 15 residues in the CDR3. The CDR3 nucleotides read TGTGCCAGCAGCTTGGGAGGGGGCCAGAACACTGAAGCTTTCTTT. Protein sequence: CASSLGGGQNTEAFF.

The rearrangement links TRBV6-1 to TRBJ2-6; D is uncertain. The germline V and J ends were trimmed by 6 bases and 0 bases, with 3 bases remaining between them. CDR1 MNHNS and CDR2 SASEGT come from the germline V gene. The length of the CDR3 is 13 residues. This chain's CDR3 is CASRTSGANVLTF. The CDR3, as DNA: TGTGCCAGCAGGACCTCTGGGGCCAACGTCCTGACTTTC.

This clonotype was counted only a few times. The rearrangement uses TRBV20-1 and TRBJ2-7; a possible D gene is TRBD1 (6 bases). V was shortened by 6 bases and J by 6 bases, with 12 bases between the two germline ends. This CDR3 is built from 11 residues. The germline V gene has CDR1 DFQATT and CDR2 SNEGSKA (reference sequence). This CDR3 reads CSAQTGFEQYF. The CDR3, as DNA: TGCAGTGCGCAAACAGGGTTCGAGCAGTACTTC.

The CDR3 reads CSARERGGALQETQYF. The DNA of the CDR3 is TGCAGTGCTAGAGAGCGTGGGGGGGCCCTACAAGAGACCCAGTACTTC. The chain joins TRBV20-1 to TRBJ2-5, with TRBD2 as a possible D gene (7 bases). Trimming took off 0 bases at V and 2 bases at J, with 16 bases between the two ends. The V gene's germline CDR1 is DFQATT and CDR2 SNEGSKA (reference sequence). The length of the CDR3 is 16 residues.

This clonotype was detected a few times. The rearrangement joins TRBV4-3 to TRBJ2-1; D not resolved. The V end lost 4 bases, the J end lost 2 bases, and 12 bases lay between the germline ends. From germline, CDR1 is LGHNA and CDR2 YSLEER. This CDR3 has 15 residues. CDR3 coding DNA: TGCGCCAGCAGCCGCGAAGGTCAGACCTACAATGAGCAGTTCTTC. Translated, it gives CASSREGQTYNEQFF.

The CDR3: CAIKGGREAWEQYF. The CDR3 DNA sequence: TGTGCCATCAAGGGCGGGAGGGAAGCGTGGGAGCAGTACTTC. This chain uses TRBV10-3 with TRBJ2-5; 9 nucleotides agree with TRBD2. V shed 7 bases, J shed 11 bases, and the junction held 14 bases outside the gene matches. CDR3 size: 14 residues. Germline V gene sequence: CDR1 ENHRY, CDR2 SYGVKD.

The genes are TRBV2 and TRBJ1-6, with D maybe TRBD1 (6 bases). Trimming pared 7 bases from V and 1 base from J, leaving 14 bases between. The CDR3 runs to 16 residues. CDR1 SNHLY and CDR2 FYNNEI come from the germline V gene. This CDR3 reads CASKVTGRSYNSPLHF. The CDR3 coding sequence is TGTGCCAGCAAAGTGACAGGCCGATCCTATAATTCACCCCTCCACTTT.

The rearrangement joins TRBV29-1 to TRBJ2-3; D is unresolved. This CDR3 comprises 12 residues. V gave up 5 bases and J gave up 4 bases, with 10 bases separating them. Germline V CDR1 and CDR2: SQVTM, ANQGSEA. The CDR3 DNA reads TGCAGCGTTCAGGACGGCGCAGATACGCAGTATTTT. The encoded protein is CSVQDGADTQYF.

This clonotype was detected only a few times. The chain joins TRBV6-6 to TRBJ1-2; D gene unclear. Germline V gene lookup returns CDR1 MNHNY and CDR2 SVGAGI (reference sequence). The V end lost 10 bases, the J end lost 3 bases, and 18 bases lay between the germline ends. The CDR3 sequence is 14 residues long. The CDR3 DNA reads TGTGCCACCATTACAGTTCCGGCAGACTATGGCTACACCTTC. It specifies CATITVPADYGYTF.

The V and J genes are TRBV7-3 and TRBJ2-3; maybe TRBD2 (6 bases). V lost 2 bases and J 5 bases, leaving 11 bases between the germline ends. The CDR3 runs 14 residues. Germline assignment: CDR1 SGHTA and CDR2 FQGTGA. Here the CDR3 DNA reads TGTGCCAGCAGCTTAGGCAACGGGGGAGATACGCAGTATTTT. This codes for CASSLGNGGDTQYF.